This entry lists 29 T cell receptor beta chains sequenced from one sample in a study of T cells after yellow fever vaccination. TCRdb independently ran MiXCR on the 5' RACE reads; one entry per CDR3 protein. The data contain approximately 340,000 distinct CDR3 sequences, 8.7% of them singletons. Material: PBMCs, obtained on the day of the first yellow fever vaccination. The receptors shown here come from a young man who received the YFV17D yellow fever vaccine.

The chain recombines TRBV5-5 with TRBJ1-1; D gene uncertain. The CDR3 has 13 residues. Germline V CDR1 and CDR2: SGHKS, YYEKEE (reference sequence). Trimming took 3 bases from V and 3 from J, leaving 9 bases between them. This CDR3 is CASSWETDTEAFF. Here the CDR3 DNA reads TGTGCCAGCAGCTGGGAGACCGACACTGAAGCTTTCTTT.

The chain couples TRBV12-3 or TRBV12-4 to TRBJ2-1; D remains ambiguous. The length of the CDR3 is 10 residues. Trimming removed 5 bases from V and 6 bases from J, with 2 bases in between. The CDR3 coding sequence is TGTGCCAGCAGTAGCAATGAGCAGTTCTTC. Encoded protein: CASSSNEQFF.

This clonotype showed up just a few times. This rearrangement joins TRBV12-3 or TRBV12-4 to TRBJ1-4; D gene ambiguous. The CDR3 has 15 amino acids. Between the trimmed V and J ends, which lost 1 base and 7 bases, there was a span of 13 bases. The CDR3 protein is CASSLETPLGEKLFF. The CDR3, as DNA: TGTGCCAGCAGTTTAGAGACCCCACTGGGTGAAAAACTGTTTTTT.

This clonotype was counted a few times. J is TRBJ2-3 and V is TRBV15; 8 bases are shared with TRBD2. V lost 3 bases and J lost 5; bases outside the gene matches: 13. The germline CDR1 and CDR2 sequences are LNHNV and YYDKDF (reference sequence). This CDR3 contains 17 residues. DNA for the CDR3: TGTGCCACCAGCAGCAAAGAACCGGGGGGGCTCGGAGATACGCAGTATTTT. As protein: CATSSKEPGGLGDTQYF.

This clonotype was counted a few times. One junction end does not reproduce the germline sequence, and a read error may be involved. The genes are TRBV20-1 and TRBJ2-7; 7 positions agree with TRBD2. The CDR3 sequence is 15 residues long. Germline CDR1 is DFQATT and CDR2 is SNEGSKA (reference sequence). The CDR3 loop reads CSARDGVSGVHEQYF. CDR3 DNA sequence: TGCAGTGCCAGAGATGGTGTGAGCGGGGTCCACGAGCAGTACTTC.

CDR3 sequence: CASSLGALRGVKNIQYF. DNA for the CDR3: TGTGCCAGCAGCTTAGGGGCCTTGCGGGGGGTCAAAAACATTCAGTACTTC. J is TRBJ2-4 and V is TRBV7-6; 8 bases align to TRBD2. Germline trimming cut 1 base from V and 3 bases from J; bases unmatched to any gene: 8. Germline V gene data show CDR1 as SGHVS and CDR2 as FNYEAQ. The CDR3 loop spans 17 amino acids. The full variable domain, its missing parts supplied by reference TRBV7-6 and TRBJ2-4, is GAGVSQSPRYKVTKRGQDVALRCDPISGHVSLYWYRQALGQGPEFLTYFNYEAQQDKSGLPNDRFSAERPEGSISTLTIQRTEQRDSAMYRCASSLGALRGVKNIQYFGAGTRLSVL.

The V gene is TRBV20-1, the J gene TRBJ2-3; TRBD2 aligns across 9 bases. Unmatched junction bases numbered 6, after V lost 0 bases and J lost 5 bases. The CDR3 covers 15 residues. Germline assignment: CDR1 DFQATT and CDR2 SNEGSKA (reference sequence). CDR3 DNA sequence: TGCAGTGCTAGAGATCGAGGCGGGGGGGGAGATACGCAGTATTTT. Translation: CSARDRGGGGDTQYF.

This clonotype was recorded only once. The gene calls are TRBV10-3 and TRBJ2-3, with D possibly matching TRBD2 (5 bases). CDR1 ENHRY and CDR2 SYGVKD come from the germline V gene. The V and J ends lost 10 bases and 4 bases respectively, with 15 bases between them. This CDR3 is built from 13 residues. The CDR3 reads CATLFVGADTQYF. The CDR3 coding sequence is TGTGCCACCCTCTTTGTGGGAGCAGATACGCAGTATTTT.

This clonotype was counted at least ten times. DNA of the CDR3: TGTGCCAGCAGCGCCCGCAGGTTAGCCGTTTCAAGGAATGAGCAGTTCTTC. Translated: CASSARRLAVSRNEQFF. The V gene is TRBV14, the J gene TRBJ2-1; D gene uncertain. The germline CDR1 and CDR2 sequences are SGHDN and FVKESK. V lost 5 bases and J lost 7, with 24 bases in between. CDR3 length equals 17 residues.

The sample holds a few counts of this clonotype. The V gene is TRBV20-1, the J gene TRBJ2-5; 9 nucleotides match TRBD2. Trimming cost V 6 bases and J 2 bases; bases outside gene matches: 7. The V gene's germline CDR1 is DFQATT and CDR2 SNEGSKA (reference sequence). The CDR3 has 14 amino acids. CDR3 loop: CSAEAGGLQETQYF. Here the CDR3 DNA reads TGCAGTGCCGAAGCGGGGGGCCTACAAGAGACCCAGTACTTC.

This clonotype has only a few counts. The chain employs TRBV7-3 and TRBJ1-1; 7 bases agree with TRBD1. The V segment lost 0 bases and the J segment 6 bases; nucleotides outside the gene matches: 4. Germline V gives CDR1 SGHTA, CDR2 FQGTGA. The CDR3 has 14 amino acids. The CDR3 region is CASSLTGGEAEAFF. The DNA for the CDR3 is TGTGCCAGCAGCTTAACAGGGGGCGAAGCTGAAGCTTTCTTT. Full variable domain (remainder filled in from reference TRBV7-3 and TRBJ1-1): GAGVSQTPSNKVTEKGKYVELRCDPISGHTALYWYRQSLGQGPEFLIYFQGTGAADDSGLPNDRFFAVRPEGSVSTLKIQRTERGDSAVYLCASSLTGGEAEAFFGQGTRLTVV.

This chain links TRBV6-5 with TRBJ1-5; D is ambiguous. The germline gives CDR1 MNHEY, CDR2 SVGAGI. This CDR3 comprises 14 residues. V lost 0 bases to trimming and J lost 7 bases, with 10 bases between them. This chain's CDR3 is CASSYSNGGQPQHF. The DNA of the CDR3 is TGTGCCAGCAGTTACTCGAATGGCGGGCAGCCCCAGCATTTT.

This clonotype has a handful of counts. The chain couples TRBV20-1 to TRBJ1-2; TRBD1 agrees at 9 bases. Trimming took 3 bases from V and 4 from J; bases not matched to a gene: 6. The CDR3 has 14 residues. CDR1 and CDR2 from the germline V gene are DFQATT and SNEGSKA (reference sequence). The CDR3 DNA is TGCAGTGCTAGTAAACAGGGGGCCTTCTATGGCTACACCTTC. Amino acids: CSASKQGAFYGYTF.

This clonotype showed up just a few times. CDR3: CATSDSNEQFF. Written as DNA, the CDR3 is TGTGCCACCAGCGACAGCAATGAGCAGTTCTTC. This chain uses TRBV24-1 with TRBJ2-1, with a tentative D call TRBD1 (5 bases). CDR3 length: 11 amino acids. Per the germline V gene, CDR1 is KGHDR and CDR2 is SFDVKD. V shed 7 bases and J shed 6 bases, with 6 bases lying between them.

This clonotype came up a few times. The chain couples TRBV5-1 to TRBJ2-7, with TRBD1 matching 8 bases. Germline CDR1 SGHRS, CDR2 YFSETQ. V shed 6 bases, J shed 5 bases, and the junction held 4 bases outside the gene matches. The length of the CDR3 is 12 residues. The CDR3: CASTQDRDEQYF. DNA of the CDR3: TGCGCCAGCACCCAGGACAGGGACGAGCAGTACTTC.

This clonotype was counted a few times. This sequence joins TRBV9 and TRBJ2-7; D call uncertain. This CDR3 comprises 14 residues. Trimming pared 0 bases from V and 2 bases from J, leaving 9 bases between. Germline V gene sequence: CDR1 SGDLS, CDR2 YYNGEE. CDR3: CASSVGQGPYEQYF. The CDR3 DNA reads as TGTGCCAGCAGCGTAGGGCAAGGGCCCTACGAGCAGTACTTC.

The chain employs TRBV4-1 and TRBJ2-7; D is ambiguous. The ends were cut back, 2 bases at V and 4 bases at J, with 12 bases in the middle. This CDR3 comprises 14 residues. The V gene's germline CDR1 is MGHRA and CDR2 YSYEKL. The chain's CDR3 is CASSQTPDGYEQYF. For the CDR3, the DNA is TGCGCCAGCAGCCAAACCCCGGACGGATACGAGCAGTACTTC.

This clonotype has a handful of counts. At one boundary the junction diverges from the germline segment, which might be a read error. The CDR3 nucleotides are TGTGCCACCAGCCAAGATCCCCAGGGCCTTACGTACCAAGAGACCCAGTACTTC. Translated, it gives CATSQDPQGLTYQETQYF. The chain uses TRBV3-1 and TRBJ2-5, with D perhaps matching TRBD1 (5 bases). This CDR3 is built from 18 residues. Per germline, CDR1 LGHDT and CDR2 YNNKEL (reference sequence).

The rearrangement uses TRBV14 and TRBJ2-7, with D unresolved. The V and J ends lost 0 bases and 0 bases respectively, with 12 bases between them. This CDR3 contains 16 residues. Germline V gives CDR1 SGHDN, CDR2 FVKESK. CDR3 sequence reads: CASSQEVGRSSYEQYF. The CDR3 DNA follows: TGTGCCAGCAGCCAAGAGGTGGGCAGAAGCTCCTACGAGCAGTACTTC. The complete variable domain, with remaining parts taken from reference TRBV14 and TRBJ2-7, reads EAGVTQFPSHSVIEKGQTVTLRCDPISGHDNLYWYRRVMGKEIKFLLHFVKESKQDESGMPNNRFLAERTGGTYSTLKVQPAELEDSGVYFCASSQEVGRSSYEQYFGPGTRLTVT.

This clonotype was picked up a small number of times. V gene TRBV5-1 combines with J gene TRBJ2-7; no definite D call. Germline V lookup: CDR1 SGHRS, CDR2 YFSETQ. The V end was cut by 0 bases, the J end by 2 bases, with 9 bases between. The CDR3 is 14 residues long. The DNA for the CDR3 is TGCGCCAGCAGCTTGGCCCCGGAAACCTACGAGCAGTACTTC. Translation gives CASSLAPETYEQYF.

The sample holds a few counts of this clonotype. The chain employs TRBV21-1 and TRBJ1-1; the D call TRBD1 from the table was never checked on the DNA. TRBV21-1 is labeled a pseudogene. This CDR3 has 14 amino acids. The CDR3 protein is CASSGRGQDIEAFF. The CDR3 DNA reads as TGTGCCAGCAGCGGTAGAGGACAGGACATTGAAGCTTTCTTT.

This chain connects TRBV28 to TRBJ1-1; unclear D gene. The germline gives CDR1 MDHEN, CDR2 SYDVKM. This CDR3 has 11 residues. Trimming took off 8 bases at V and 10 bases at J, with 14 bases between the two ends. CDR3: CASSARMGAFF. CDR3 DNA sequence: TGTGCCAGCTCCGCGAGGATGGGAGCTTTCTTT.

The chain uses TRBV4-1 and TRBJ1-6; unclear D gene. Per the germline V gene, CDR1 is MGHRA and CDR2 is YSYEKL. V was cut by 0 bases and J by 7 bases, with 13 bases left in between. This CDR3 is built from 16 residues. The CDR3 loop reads CASSQDDGNLNSPLHF. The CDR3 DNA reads TGCGCCAGCAGCCAAGACGATGGGAACCTAAATTCACCCCTCCACTTT.

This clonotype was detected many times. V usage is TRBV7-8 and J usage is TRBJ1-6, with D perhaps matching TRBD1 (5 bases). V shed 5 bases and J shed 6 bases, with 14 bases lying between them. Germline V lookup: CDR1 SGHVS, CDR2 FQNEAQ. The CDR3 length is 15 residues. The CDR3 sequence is CASSTGTEVNSPLHF. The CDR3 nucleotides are TGTGCCAGCAGCACCGGGACGGAGGTTAATTCACCCCTCCACTTT.

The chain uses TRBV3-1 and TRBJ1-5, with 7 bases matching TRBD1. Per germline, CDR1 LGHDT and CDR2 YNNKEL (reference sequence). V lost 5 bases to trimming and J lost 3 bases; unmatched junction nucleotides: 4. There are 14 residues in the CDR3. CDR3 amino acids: CASSLGQLNQPQHF. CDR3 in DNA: TGTGCCAGCAGCTTGGGACAGCTCAATCAGCCCCAGCATTTT.

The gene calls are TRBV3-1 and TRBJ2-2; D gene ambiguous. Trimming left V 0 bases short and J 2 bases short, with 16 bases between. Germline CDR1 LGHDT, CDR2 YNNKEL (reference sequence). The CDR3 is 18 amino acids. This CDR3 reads CASSQEVRQVANTGELFF. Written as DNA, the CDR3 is TGTGCCAGCAGCCAAGAAGTTCGCCAGGTCGCAAACACCGGGGAGCTGTTTTTT.

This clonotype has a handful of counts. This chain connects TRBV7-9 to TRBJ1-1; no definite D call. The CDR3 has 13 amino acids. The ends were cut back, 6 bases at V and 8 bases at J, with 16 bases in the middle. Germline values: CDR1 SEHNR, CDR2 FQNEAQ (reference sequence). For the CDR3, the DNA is TGTGCCAGCAGGTTGGTATTAACCCAGGAAGCTTTCTTT. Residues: CASRLVLTQEAFF. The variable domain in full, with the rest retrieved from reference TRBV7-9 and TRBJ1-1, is DTGVSQNPRHKITKRGQNVTFRCDPISEHNRLYWYRQTLGQGPEFLTYFQNEAQLEKSRLLSDRFSAERPKGSFSTLEIQRTEQGDSAMYLCASRLVLTQEAFFGQGTRLTVV.

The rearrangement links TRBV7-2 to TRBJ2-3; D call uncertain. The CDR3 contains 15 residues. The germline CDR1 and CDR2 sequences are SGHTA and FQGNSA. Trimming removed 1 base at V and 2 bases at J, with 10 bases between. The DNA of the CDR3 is TGTGCCAGCAGCTTAGGGCAGGTCCACACAGATACGCAGTATTTT. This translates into CASSLGQVHTDTQYF. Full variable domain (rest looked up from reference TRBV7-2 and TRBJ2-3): GAGVSQSPSNKVTEKGKDVELRCDPISGHTALYWYRQSLGQGLEFLIYFQGNSAPDKSGLPSDRFSAERTGGSVSTLTIQRTQQEDSAVYLCASSLGQVHTDTQYFGPGTRLTVL.

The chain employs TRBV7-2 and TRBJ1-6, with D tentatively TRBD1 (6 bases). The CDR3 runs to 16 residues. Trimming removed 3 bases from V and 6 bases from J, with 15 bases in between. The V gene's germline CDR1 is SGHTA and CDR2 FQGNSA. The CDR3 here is CASSLPSQGRNSPLHF. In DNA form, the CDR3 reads TGTGCCAGCAGCTTGCCGTCGCAGGGGCGTAATTCACCCCTCCACTTT.